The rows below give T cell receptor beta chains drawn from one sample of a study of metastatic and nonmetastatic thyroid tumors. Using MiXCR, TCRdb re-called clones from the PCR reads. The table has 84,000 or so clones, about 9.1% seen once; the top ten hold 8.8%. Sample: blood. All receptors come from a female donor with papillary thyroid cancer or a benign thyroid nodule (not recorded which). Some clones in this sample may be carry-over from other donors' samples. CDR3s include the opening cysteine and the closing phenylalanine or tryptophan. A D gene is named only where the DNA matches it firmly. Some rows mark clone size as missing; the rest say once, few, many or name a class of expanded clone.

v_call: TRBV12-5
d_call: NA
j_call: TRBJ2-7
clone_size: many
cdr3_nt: TGTGCTAGTGGCGCGGGGCCGGGGGACAGCCGGGGAGAGCAGTACTTC
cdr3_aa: CASGAGPGDSRGEQYF

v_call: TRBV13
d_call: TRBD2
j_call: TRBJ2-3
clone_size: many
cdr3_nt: TGTGCCAGCAGCAGTAGGCGATTAGCGGGGGGGCCTAGCACAGATACGCAGTATTTT
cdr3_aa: CASSSRRLAGGPSTDTQYF

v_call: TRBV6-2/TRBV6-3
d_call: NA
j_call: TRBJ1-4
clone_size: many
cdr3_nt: TGTGCCAGCAGTTACTCAGTAGGTGGCAGTATGACGGCAACTAATGAAAAACTGTTTTTT
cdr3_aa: CASSYSVGGSMTATNEKLFF

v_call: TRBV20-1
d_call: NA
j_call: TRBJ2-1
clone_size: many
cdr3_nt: TGCAGTGCTAGAGTTCAGGGGAAATCCTACAATGAGCAGTTCTTC
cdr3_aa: CSARVQGKSYNEQFF

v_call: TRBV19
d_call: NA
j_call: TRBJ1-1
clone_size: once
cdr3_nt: TGTGCCATTTCCGGAGATATGAACACTGAAGCTTTCTTT
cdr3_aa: CAISGDMNTEAFF

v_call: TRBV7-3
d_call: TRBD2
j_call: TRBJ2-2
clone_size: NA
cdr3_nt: TGTGCCAGCAGCTTAAGGGCGGGGGTTCCCGGGGAGCTGTTTTTT
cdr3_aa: CASSLRAGVPGELFF

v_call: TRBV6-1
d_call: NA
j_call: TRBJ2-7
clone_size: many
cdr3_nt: TGTGCCAGCAGTATCACAGGCGAGCAGTACTTC
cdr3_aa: CASSITGEQYF

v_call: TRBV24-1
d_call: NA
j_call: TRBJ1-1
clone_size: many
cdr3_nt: TGTGCCACCAGTGACTTGGGGGGAACTGAAGCTTTCTTT
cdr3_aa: CATSDLGGTEAFF

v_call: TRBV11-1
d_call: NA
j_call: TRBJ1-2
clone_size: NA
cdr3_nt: TGTGCCAGCATACTCCGAGGCGGCAGGGGTGACTATGGCTACACCTTC
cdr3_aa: CASILRGGRGDYGYTF

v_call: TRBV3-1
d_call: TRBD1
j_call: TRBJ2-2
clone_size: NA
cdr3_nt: TGTGCCAGCAGCCAAGAACAGAGGGGGCCCGGGGAGCTGTTTTTT
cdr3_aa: CASSQEQRGPGELFF

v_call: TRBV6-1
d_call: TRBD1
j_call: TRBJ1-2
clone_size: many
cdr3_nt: TGTGCCAGCAGTACCGGGACAGGGGGCCGGAACCGCTATGGCTACACCTTC
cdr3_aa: CASSTGTGGRNRYGYTF

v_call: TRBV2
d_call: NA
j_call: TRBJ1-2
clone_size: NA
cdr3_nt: TGTGTCAGCAGTGAACAGCCCTCCTTCTATGGCTACACCTTC
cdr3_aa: CVSSEQPSFYGYTF

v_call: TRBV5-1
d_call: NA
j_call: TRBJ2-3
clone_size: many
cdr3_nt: TGCGCCAGCAGCTTGGAACTCATCACAGATACGCAGTATTTT
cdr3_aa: CASSLELITDTQYF

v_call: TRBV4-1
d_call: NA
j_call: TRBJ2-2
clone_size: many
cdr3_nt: TGCGCCAGCAGCCACCCCCGCGGGGAGCTGTTTTTT
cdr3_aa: CASSHPRGELFF

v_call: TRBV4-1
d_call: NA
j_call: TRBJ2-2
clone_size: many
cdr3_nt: TGCGCCAGCCAGTCCACCCGACAGTTATTCACCGGGGAGCTGTTTTTT
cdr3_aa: CASQSTRQLFTGELFF

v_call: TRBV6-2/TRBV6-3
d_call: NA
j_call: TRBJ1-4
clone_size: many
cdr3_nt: TGTGCCAGCAGGAACTCAGGGATAATTAATGAAAAACTGTTTTTT
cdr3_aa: CASRNSGIINEKLFF

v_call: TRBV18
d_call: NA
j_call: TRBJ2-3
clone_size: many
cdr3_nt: TGTGCCAGCTCACCGAGTACGGGGACCGCCACAGATACGCAGTATTTT
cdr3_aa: CASSPSTGTATDTQYF

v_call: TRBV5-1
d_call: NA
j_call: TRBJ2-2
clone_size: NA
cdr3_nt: TGCGCCAGCAGCTTGAGGTCCGCAGGGACGGCTGGGGAGCTGTTTTTT
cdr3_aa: CASSLRSAGTAGELFF

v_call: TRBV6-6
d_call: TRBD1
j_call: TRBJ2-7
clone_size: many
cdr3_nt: TGTGCCAGCAGTTACCCCACAGGGGGACGAATCGAGCAGTACTTC
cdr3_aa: CASSYPTGGRIEQYF

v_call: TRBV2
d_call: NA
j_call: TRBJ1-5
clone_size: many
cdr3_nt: TGTGCCAGCAGTGATAACAAGCCAGATAATCAGCCCCAGCATTTT
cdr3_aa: CASSDNKPDNQPQHF

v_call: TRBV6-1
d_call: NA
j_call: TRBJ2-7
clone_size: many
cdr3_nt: TGTGCCAGCAGAAGAAGGGCGGATAGCTCCTACGAGCAGTACTTC
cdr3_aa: CASRRRADSSYEQYF

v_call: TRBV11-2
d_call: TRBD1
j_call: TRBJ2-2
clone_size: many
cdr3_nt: TGTGCCAGCAGCTTCCAGGGGGCGGGGGAGCTGTTTTTT
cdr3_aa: CASSFQGAGELFF

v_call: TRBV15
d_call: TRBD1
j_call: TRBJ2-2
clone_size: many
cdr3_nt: TGTGCCACCAGTAGGACAGGGCCCGGGGAGCTGTTTTTT
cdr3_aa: CATSRTGPGELFF

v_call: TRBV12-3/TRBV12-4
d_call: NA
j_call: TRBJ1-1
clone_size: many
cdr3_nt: TGTGCCAGCAGTTTTAGGACCCCCGGCAGCCAAGCTTTCTTT
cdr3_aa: CASSFRTPGSQAFF

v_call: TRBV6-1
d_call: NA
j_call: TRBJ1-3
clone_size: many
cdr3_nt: TGTGCCAGCAGTGGGTCGGACTCTGGAAACACCATATATTTT
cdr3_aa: CASSGSDSGNTIYF

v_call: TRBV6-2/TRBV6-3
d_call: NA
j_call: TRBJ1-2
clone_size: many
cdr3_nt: TGTGCCAGCACCGACGTCGGGGGGGGCCAACTATCTGGCTACACCTTC
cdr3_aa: CASTDVGGGQLSGYTF

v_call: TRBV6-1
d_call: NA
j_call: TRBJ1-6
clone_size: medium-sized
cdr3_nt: TGTGCCAGCAGTGAGGAGCCTGTCAGCTCACCCCTCCACTTT
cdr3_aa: CASSEEPVSSPLHF

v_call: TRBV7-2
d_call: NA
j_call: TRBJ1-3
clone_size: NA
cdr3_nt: TGTGCCAGCAGCTTAGCGATGGCTGGAAACACCATATATTTT
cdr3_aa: CASSLAMAGNTIYF

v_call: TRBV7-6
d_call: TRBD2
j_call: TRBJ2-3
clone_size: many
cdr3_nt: TGTGCCAGCAGCTTAAGGAAAGGAAGCGGGGGGTTGGATACGCAGTATTTT
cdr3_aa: CASSLRKGSGGLDTQYF

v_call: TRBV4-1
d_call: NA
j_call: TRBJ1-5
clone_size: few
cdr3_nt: TGCGCCAGCAGCCAAGAGACGGGCAATCAGCCCCAGCATTTT
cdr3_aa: CASSQETGNQPQHF

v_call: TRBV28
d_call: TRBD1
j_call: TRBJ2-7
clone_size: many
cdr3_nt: TGTGCCAGCAGTTTTCGGGACAGGGGAATAGGCGGGCAGTACTTC
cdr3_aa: CASSFRDRGIGGQYF

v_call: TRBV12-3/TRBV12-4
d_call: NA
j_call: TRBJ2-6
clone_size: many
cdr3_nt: TGTGCCAGCAGTTTTGCGGGCACTGGGGCCAACGTCCTGACTTTC
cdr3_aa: CASSFAGTGANVLTF

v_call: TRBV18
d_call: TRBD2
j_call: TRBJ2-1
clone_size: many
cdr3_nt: TGTGCCAGCTCATCCCGGACTAGCGGGGGGGGTTACAATGAGCAGTTCTTC
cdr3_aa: CASSSRTSGGGYNEQFF

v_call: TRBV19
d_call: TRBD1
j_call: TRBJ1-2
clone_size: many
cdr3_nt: TGTGCCAGTAGTATATACAGGGGGAATGGCTACACCTTC
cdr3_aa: CASSIYRGNGYTF

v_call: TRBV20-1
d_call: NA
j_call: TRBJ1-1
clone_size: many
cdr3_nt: TGCAGTGCTAGAGCGGGGGGCATGAACACTGAAGCTTTCTTT
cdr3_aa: CSARAGGMNTEAFF

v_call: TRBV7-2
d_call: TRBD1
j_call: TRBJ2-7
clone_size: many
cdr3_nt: TGTGCCAGCAGCTCCACCGGGACAGCCTCCTACGAGCAGTACTTC
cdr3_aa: CASSSTGTASYEQYF

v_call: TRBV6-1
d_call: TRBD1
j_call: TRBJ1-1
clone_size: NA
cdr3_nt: TGTGCCAGCAGTGCCAGACAGGGGGCGACAACTGAAGCTTTCTTT
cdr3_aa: CASSARQGATTEAFF

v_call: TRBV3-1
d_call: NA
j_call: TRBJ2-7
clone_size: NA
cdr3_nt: TGTGCCAGCAGCCAATATCTCCGGTCCTACGAGCAGTACTTC
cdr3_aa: CASSQYLRSYEQYF

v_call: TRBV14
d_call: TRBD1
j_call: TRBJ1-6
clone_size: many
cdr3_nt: TGTGCCAGCAGCTCCGGGACAGCAAATTCACCCCTCCACTTT
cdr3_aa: CASSSGTANSPLHF

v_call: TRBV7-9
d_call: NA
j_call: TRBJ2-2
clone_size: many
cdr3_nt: TGTGTCAGCAGGCCGGGACTGGGGTACACCGGGGAGCTGTTTTTT
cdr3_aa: CVSRPGLGYTGELFF

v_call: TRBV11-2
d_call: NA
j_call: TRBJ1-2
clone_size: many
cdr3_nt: TGTGCCAGCAACACACGGACAGTAAGCTATGGCTACACCTTC
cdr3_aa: CASNTRTVSYGYTF

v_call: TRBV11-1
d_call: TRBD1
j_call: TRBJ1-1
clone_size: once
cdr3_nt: TGTGCCAGCACAACCGGGACAGGGTTCCGTGAAGCTTTCTTT
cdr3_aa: CASTTGTGFREAFF

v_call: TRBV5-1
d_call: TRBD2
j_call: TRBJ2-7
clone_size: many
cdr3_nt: TGCGCCAGCAGCTTGGAACTAGCGGGGGGGTCGCCCCCGGGTTACGAGCAGTACTTC
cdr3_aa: CASSLELAGGSPPGYEQYF

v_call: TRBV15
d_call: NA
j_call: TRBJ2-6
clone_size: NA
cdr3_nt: TGTGCCACCAGCAGAGATCAGAGATCTGGGGCCAACGTCCTGACTTTC
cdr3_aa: CATSRDQRSGANVLTF